These 14 T cell receptor beta chains were sequenced from one sample in a study of OX40 agonist ivuxolimab in advanced cancers. Using immunoSEQ multiplex PCR, the repertoire was profiled, and TCRdb retains in-frame clones only, with some absent. The sample has tens of thousands of clones, around 90% seen once. The material was CD4+ or CD8+ T cells sorted from blood, obtained in a trial of the OX40 agonist ivuxolimab. Receptors originate from an adult with an advanced solid tumor such as melanoma, head and neck, liver or kidney cancer.

This chain uses TRBV6-1 with TRBJ1-2; tentatively, D is TRBD1 (6 bases). Trimming pared 2 bases from V and 6 bases from J, leaving 22 bases between. From germline, CDR1 is MNHNS and CDR2 SASEGT. This CDR3 spans 17 amino acids. The CDR3 DNA follows: TGTGCCAGCAGTGAAAGGTTGTTGGGCAGGGGAGGGCATGGCTACACCTTC. It yields the protein CASSERLLGRGGHGYTF.

This chain uses TRBV7-6 with TRBJ1-3; 8 bases agree with TRBD1. The CDR3 has 15 amino acids. CDR1 and CDR2 (germline): SGHVS, FNYEAQ. The J segment lost 5 bases and the V segment lost 0 bases, leaving 3 bases of the junction unmatched. CDR3 DNA sequence: TGTGCCAGCAGCTTAGCGGACAGGGTCAGAAACACCATATATTTT. Translated, it gives CASSLADRVRNTIYF. The full variable domain, with the rest looked up from reference TRBV7-6 and TRBJ1-3, is GAGVSQSPRYKVTKRGQDVALRCDPISGHVSLYWYRQALGQGPEFLTYFNYEAQQDKSGLPNDRFSAERPEGSISTLTIQRTEQRDSAMYRCASSLADRVRNTIYFGEGSWLTVV.

The chain has TRBV5-1 and TRBJ1-2, with a weak D call TRBD1 (5 bases). Germline CDR1 is SGHRS and CDR2 is YFSETQ. CDR3 length equals 14 residues. V gave up 3 bases and J gave up 4 bases, with 13 bases separating them. CDR3 amino acids: CASSSTAGRYGYTF. CDR3 bases: TGCGCCAGCAGCTCGACTGCAGGGCGCTATGGCTACACCTTC.

The chain is built from TRBV4-2 and TRBJ2-2; tentative D call: TRBD2 (5 bases). Germline assignment: CDR1 LGHNA and CDR2 YNFKEQ. The CDR3 consists of 15 residues. V lost 4 bases and J 4 bases, leaving 13 bases between the germline ends. CDR3 coding DNA: TGTGCCAGCAGCCCCGGACTGGAGAGCACCGGGGAGCTGTTTTTT. This sequence encodes CASSPGLESTGELFF.

V and J are TRBV19 and TRBJ2-7; TRBD2 aligns across 12 bases. CDR1 is LNHDA and CDR2 is SQIVND in the germline V gene (reference sequence). With 5 bases clipped from V and 2 bases from J, the junction kept 4 bases outside the gene matches. The CDR3 is made up of 15 amino acids. The CDR3 region has the DNA TGTGCCAGTAGTCCAAGACTAGCGGGAGCCTACGAGCAGTACTTC. This gives the protein CASSPRLAGAYEQYF.

The chain couples TRBV5-1 to TRBJ2-3; D might be TRBD1 (6 bases). Trimming shortened V by 9 bases and J by 2 bases, and 16 bases separated the two germline ends. This CDR3 spans 14 amino acids. Per germline, CDR1 SGHRS and CDR2 YFSETQ. This chain's CDR3 is CATTRDTPTDTQYF. The CDR3 DNA follows: TGCGCCACCACCCGGGACACACCCACAGATACGCAGTATTTT.

V and J are TRBV11-2 and TRBJ1-3; D is perhaps TRBD1 (5 bases). Germline CDR1 SGHAT, CDR2 FQNNGV. This CDR3 spans 13 amino acids. V shed 5 bases and J shed 2 bases, with 7 bases lying between them. CDR3 DNA: TGTGCCAGCAGCCGAGGGGCTGGAAACACCATATATTTT. Encoded protein: CASSRGAGNTIYF.

The CDR3 protein is CASSPAVPAHEQYF. The CDR3 coding sequence is TGTGCCAGCAGCCCAGCAGTCCCAGCGCACGAGCAGTACTTC. The V gene is TRBV4-2, the J gene TRBJ2-7; unclear D gene. V was trimmed by 4 bases and J by 5 bases, leaving 15 bases between them. The germline CDR1 and CDR2 sequences are LGHNA and YNFKEQ. The CDR3 has 14 residues.

The genes are TRBV27 and TRBJ1-5, with 7 positions matching TRBD1. The CDR3 covers 14 residues. The V gene's germline CDR1 is MNHEY and CDR2 SMNVEV (reference sequence). The trim removed 6 bases at V and 3 bases at J, leaving 5 bases unmatched. CDR3 protein: CASSSQGNNQPQHF. CDR3 nucleotide sequence: TGTGCCAGCAGCTCACAGGGGAACAATCAGCCCCAGCATTTT.

This clone was detected once. V is TRBV30 and J is TRBJ1-2; 11 nucleotides align to TRBD1. The germline V gene encodes CDR1 GTSNPN and CDR2 SVGIG (reference sequence). Unmatched junction bases numbered 6, after V lost 8 bases and J lost 7 bases. The CDR3 runs to 12 residues. The CDR3 is CAIEGQGVGYTF. The DNA for the CDR3 is TGTGCCATAGAGGGACAGGGGGTTGGCTACACCTTC.

This clone showed up just once. J is TRBJ2-4 and V is TRBV7-2; either TRBD1 or TRBD2 may fit D (5 bases each). Deletions cut 5 bases from V and 3 bases from J, with 17 bases between. Germline V CDR1 and CDR2: SGHTA, FQGNSA. The length of the CDR3 is 16 residues. In nucleotides, the CDR3 is TGTGCCAGCAGCGCCCGAACCGGGACGGTCAAAAACATTCAGTACTTC. Its protein product is CASSARTGTVKNIQYF.

The rearrangement links TRBV6-5 to TRBJ2-7; a possible D gene is TRBD1 (5 bases). The CDR3 is made up of 15 amino acids. Trimming pared 6 bases from V and 3 bases from J, leaving 18 bases between. Germline lookup yields CDR1 MNHEY and CDR2 SVGAGI. CDR3 DNA sequence: TGTGCCAGCAGCCCGGCAGGTGGGGCGCGCTACGAGCAGTACTTC. It specifies CASSPAGGARYEQYF.

V is TRBV30 and J is TRBJ1-1, with D unresolved. The CDR3 totals 15 residues. V gave up 3 bases and J gave up 0 bases, with 14 bases separating them. Germline CDR1 is GTSNPN and CDR2 is SVGIG (reference sequence). CDR3 amino acids: CAWRQSRLLNTEAFF. The CDR3 nucleotides are TGTGCCTGGAGACAGTCTCGGCTCCTGAACACTGAAGCTTTCTTT.

This chain joins TRBV5-8 and TRBJ2-1; 9 bases agree with TRBD1. The CDR3 covers 15 residues. The germline V gene has CDR1 SGHTS and CDR2 YDEGEE. V trimming: 1 base; J trimming: 3 bases; junction bases outside the gene matches: 2. CDR3 sequence (DNA): TGTGCCAGCAGCTTGCTGGGACAGGGCTACAATGAGCAGTTCTTC. Amino acid sequence: CASSLLGQGYNEQFF.